This T cell receptor beta chain was sequenced during a study of T cell responses to AZD1222 COVID-19 vaccine. With regard to this clone: Its specificity is unknown.

V lost 1 base and J lost 4, with 14 bases in between. The CDR3 has 15 amino acids. From germline, CDR1 is MDHEN and CDR2 SYDVKM. Clones were read by immunoSEQ multiplex PCR, and TCRdb kept only the in-frame ones, dropping some. The table includes 150,000 to 250,000 clones, roughly nine tenths detected once. Findings of the study overall: The donor cohort was predominantly white British with a female majority, and clonal diversity may have been underestimated. Only a handful of AZD1222 recipients, roughly 6 in all, had baseline seropositivity.

Sequencing used peripheral blood, obtained 28 days after the second AZD1222 dose. The chain has TRBV28 and TRBJ2-7, with unresolved D. This clonotype was sampled from an adult who received the AZD1222 COVID-19 vaccine. Here the CDR3 reads CASSLFSRPPYEQYF. The CDR3 DNA is TGTGCCAGCAGTTTATTTTCCAGGCCCCCGTACGAGCAGTACTTC.